The 29 T cell receptor beta chains given below trace back to one sample, sequenced in a study of CXCR3-negative and CXCR3-positive naive CD8 T cells. UMI-labeled 5' RACE TRB cDNA libraries were prepared from the cells. Reprocessing the 5' RACE reads, TCRdb reports a single entry for every CDR3 protein and omits DNA. Recorded for this sample: about 43,000 distinct CDR3 sequences. The sample consisted of memory CD8+ T cells from blood. These receptors were collected from a human donor in good health. Some clones in this sample may be carry-over from other donors' samples.

The V and J genes are TRBV7-8 and TRBJ2-7. The CDR3 is 15 residues long. The V gene's germline CDR1 is SGHVS and CDR2 FQNEAQ. CDR3 sequence: CASSPETGGAYEQYF.

V gene TRBV20-1 combines with J gene TRBJ1-1. There are 13 residues in the CDR3. Per the germline V gene, CDR1 is DFQATT and CDR2 is SNEGSKA (reference sequence). CDR3 region: CCARGGEMTEAFF.

The V gene is TRBV29-1, the J gene TRBJ2-7; TCRdb's assignment of TRBD1 cannot be checked, as there is no DNA. The germline gives CDR1 SQVTM, CDR2 ANQGSEA. This CDR3 region has 14 residues. This CDR3 reads CSAYPTGIKSEQYF.

The chain is built from TRBV12-3 or TRBV12-4 and TRBJ1-1; no DNA is available, so the TRBD1 call from TCRdb remains unchecked. This CDR3 spans 12 amino acids. CDR3 sequence: CASSFIQGEAFF.

The V and J genes are TRBV4-3 and TRBJ2-3; no DNA is available, so the TRBD2 call from TCRdb remains unchecked. The CDR3 runs 18 residues. Germline V CDR1 and CDR2: LGHNA, YSLEER. CDR3 region: CASSQDHKSGIRTDTQYF.

This chain uses TRBV15 with TRBJ2-1; TCRdb picks TRBD1, but there is no DNA to check that call. Germline V gene sequence: CDR1 LNHNV, CDR2 YYDKDF (reference sequence). This CDR3 is built from 16 residues. The CDR3 sequence is CATSRPKGAIYNEQFF.

The chain's CDR3 is CASSPDLAGVYTGELFF. The V gene is TRBV4-3, the J gene TRBJ2-2; with no DNA, the TCRdb D assignment of TRBD2 cannot be verified. CDR1 is LGHNA and CDR2 is YSLEER in the germline V gene. This CDR3 comprises 17 residues.

The chain uses TRBV28 and TRBJ2-7. The CDR3 length is 11 residues. Germline V gene sequence: CDR1 MDHEN, CDR2 SYDVKM. The CDR3 loop reads CASSLLGEQYF.

The chain couples TRBV20-1 to TRBJ1-6; TCRdb lists TRBD1, though no DNA is available to test this call. The CDR3 spans 13 residues. CDR1 DFQATT and CDR2 SNEGSKA come from the germline V gene (reference sequence). Here the CDR3 reads CSARGGEASPLHF.

This clonotype is labeled medium-sized based on frequency. This chain uses TRBV7-6 with TRBJ2-2. This CDR3 is built from 13 residues. Germline CDR1 and CDR2: SGHVS and FNYEAQ. CDR3 sequence reads: CASSWSETGELFF.

The chain links TRBV20-1 to TRBJ1-2; the TCRdb D gene call, TRBD1, has no DNA to confirm it. CDR1 is DFQATT and CDR2 is SNEGSKA in the germline V gene (reference sequence). The CDR3 is 15 amino acids. CDR3 region: CSAFSAGVRNYGYTF.

The rearrangement links TRBV29-1 to TRBJ2-1. The CDR3 runs 16 residues. Germline V gives CDR1 SQVTM, CDR2 ANQGSEA. This CDR3 reads CSVEGEFEGSYNEQFF.

The V call is TRBV12-3 or TRBV12-4, the J call TRBJ1-2; TCRdb's D gene call, TRBD1, goes unchecked for lack of DNA. The CDR3 loop spans 15 amino acids. The CDR3 sequence: CASSPSPGTDYGYTF.

The J gene is TRBJ1-1, the V gene TRBV12-3 or TRBV12-4. CDR3 length: 15 residues. CDR3 amino acids: CASSLIGPLNTEAFF.

J is TRBJ2-7 and V is TRBV6-1; the TRBD2 assignment by TCRdb is unverifiable without DNA. The germline CDR1 and CDR2 sequences are MNHNS and SASEGT. This CDR3 is 12 amino acids long. The CDR3 sequence: CASSGGAGRTNF.

CDR3 region: CSVDPSTNYGYTF. The chain is built from TRBV29-1 and TRBJ1-2. The CDR3 is made up of 13 amino acids. From germline, CDR1 is SQVTM and CDR2 ANQGSEA.

Considering frequency, this clonotype is large (0.1 to 1%). This chain connects TRBV20-1 to TRBJ1-1. The CDR3 totals 12 residues. Germline V gives CDR1 DFQATT, CDR2 SNEGSKA (reference sequence). CDR3 sequence reads: CSATRRDTEAFF.

V usage is TRBV7-9 and J usage is TRBJ2-7; lacking DNA, the TRBD1 call made by TCRdb goes unchecked. The CDR3 consists of 14 residues. Germline V gene lookup returns CDR1 SEHNR and CDR2 FQNEAQ (reference sequence). The chain's CDR3 is CASSPPGSAYEQYF.

The V call is TRBV21-1, the J call TRBJ1-1; TCRdb gives TRBD1 as the D gene, but with no DNA this cannot be confirmed. TRBV21-1 is listed as a pseudogene. The CDR3 runs to 17 residues. CDR3 amino acids: CASSKALRTGSHTEAFF.

The chain combines TRBV12-3 or TRBV12-4 with TRBJ1-1; the TRBD1 assignment by TCRdb is unverifiable without DNA. There are 12 residues in the CDR3. CDR3 sequence: CASNLGGSEAFF.

The rearrangement links TRBV20-1 to TRBJ1-1; TCRdb reports TRBD1, a call that lacks DNA to check it against. CDR1 DFQATT and CDR2 SNEGSKA come from the germline V gene (reference sequence). This CDR3 has 13 amino acids. The CDR3 loop reads CSARGERVTEAFF.

This rearrangement joins TRBV3-1 to TRBJ2-1. The CDR3 contains 15 residues. From germline, CDR1 is LGHDT and CDR2 YNNKEL (reference sequence). The CDR3: CASSQSGDSYNEQFF.

This chain connects TRBV29-1 to TRBJ2-4; TCRdb proposes TRBD2, but this gene call is untestable without DNA. Germline V gene sequence: CDR1 SQVTM, CDR2 ANQGSEA. This CDR3 contains 13 residues. The CDR3 protein is CSVVREAKNIQYF. Using reference TRBV29-1 and TRBJ2-4 for the parts outside the CDR3, the full variable domain is SAVISQKPSRDICQRGTSLTIQCQVDSQVTMMFWYRQQPGQSLTLIATANQGSEATYESGFVIDKFPISRPNLTFSTLTVSNMSPEDSSIYLCSVVREAKNIQYFGAGTRLSVL.

The V call is TRBV7-8, the J call TRBJ1-2; TCRdb names TRBD1, which stays unverified in the absence of DNA. CDR3 length: 11 residues. The germline V gene encodes CDR1 SGHVS and CDR2 FQNEAQ. The chain's CDR3 is CASSMGGGYTF.

The J gene is TRBJ2-1, the V gene TRBV6-5. The length of the CDR3 is 13 residues. Germline CDR1 MNHEY, CDR2 SVGAGI. CDR3 residues: CASSNGRVSEQFF.

The V and J genes are TRBV7-3 and TRBJ1-1. The germline CDR1 and CDR2 sequences are SGHTA and FQGTGA. The CDR3 covers 14 residues. CDR3 in amino acids: CASSLTGGNTEAFF.

This chain uses TRBV7-9 with TRBJ1-2. The CDR3 consists of 15 residues. Germline V CDR1 and CDR2: SEHNR, FQNEAQ (reference sequence). CDR3 loop: CASSYRTGPSGGYTF.

The chain carries TRBV18 and TRBJ2-2; the D gene TCRdb calls, TRBD1, cannot be checked with no DNA. Germline V gene data show CDR1 as KGHSH and CDR2 as LQKENI. The CDR3 consists of 16 residues. The CDR3 spells CASSPVGQGNTGELFF.

CDR3 sequence: CSVEGRPFEAFF. This sequence joins TRBV29-1 and TRBJ1-1. Looked up from germline, CDR1 is SQVTM and CDR2 is ANQGSEA. This CDR3 contains 12 residues.